These 13 T cell receptor beta chains were all obtained from the same sample, sequenced in a study of PD-L1 blockade in urothelial cancer. Sequenced by immunoSEQ multiplex PCR; TCRdb stores in-frame clones only, minus some. The data hold about 40,000 clones, with 65% to 85% observed a single time. The specimen comprised PBMCs, sampled around atezolizumab (anti-PD-L1) treatment. All receptors derive from a man aged 60 to 75 with urothelial cancer.

The genes are TRBV10-3 and TRBJ2-7; possible D gene TRBD1, 5 bases. Germline V gene data show CDR1 as ENHRY and CDR2 as SYGVKD. The V gene lost 0 bases and the J gene lost 3 bases, with 9 bases spanning the gap. The CDR3 length is 14 residues. CDR3 nucleotides: TGTGCCATCAGTGAGTCAGACAGTTACTACGAGCAGTACTTC. Translation gives CAISESDSYYEQYF.

The genes are TRBV9 and TRBJ2-1, with 9 bases aligning to TRBD1. With V trimmed by 0 bases and J by 6 bases, 4 bases remained unmatched. The CDR3 is made up of 15 amino acids. CDR1 is SGDLS and CDR2 is YYNGEE in the germline V gene. The CDR3 coding sequence is TGTGCCAGCAGCGTAGGACAGGGGGTAGGCAATGAGCAGTTCTTC. Translated, it gives CASSVGQGVGNEQFF.

The sample holds many counts of this clone. This chain links TRBV9 with TRBJ2-5; D perhaps matches TRBD2 (7 bases). The CDR3 consists of 17 residues. Germline lookup yields CDR1 SGDLS and CDR2 YYNGEE. Trimming took 1 base from V and 2 from J, leaving 18 bases between them. The CDR3 DNA is TGTGCCAGCAGCGTAAGGGGGAAGGCGGGGGAACAAGAGACCCAGTACTTC. This gives the protein CASSVRGKAGEQETQYF.

The chain uses TRBV5-1 and TRBJ1-3, with a tentative D call TRBD1 (6 bases). CDR1 is SGHRS, CDR2 YFSETQ, per germline. Between the trimmed V and J ends, which lost 7 bases and 3 bases, there was a span of 14 bases. The length of the CDR3 is 14 residues. CDR3 DNA sequence: TGCGCCAGCTCCAAGGGGGTGGGTGGAAACACCATATATTTT. Amino acid sequence: CASSKGVGGNTIYF. Full variable domain (remainder filled in from reference TRBV5-1 and TRBJ1-3): KAGVTQTPRYLIKTRGQQVTLSCSPISGHRSVSWYQQTPGQGLQFLFEYFSETQRNKGNFPGRFSGRQFSNSRSEMNVSTLELGDSALYLCASSKGVGGNTIYFGEGSWLTVV.

This clone has only one observation. This sequence joins TRBV4-2 and TRBJ2-7, with a tentative D call TRBD1 (6 bases). Germline CDR1 is LGHNA and CDR2 is YNFKEQ. The CDR3 consists of 14 residues. Trimming removed 0 bases from V and 2 bases from J, with 8 bases in between. CDR3 sequence reads: CASSQDDRPYEQYF. CDR3 nucleotide sequence: TGTGCCAGCAGCCAAGACGACAGGCCCTACGAGCAGTACTTC.

CDR3 in amino acids: CASSGSSDPGRAFF. The CDR3 bases are TGTGCCAGCAGCGGTAGCTCGGACCCGGGAAGGGCTTTCTTT. The chain is built from TRBV9 and TRBJ1-1; D remains unclear. The CDR3 is 14 amino acids. The germline V gene has CDR1 SGDLS and CDR2 YYNGEE. V was pared by 3 bases and J by 11 bases, with 20 bases between.

The rearrangement links TRBV7-9 to TRBJ2-3, with TRBD2 matching over 11 bases. This CDR3 is built from 16 residues. Germline trimming cut 5 bases from V and 4 bases from J; bases unmatched to any gene: 8. CDR1 is SEHNR and CDR2 is FQNEAQ in the germline V gene (reference sequence). The chain's CDR3 is CASSPRTSGLPDTQYF. The DNA for the CDR3 is TGTGCCAGCAGCCCTCGGACTAGCGGGCTACCAGATACGCAGTATTTT.

This clone was seen just once. The chain combines TRBV19 with TRBJ2-2, with 9 bases fitting TRBD2. This CDR3 is built from 15 residues. After removal of 9 bases from V and 0 bases from J, the junction contained 5 bases not matched to a gene. Germline-derived CDR1 and CDR2 are LNHDA and SQIVND (reference sequence). Written as DNA, the CDR3 is TGTGCCAGCAGAGCGGGGGGCCCGAACACCGGGGAGCTGTTTTTT. Protein: CASRAGGPNTGELFF.

J is TRBJ2-7 and V is TRBV7-8, with 7 bases that match TRBD2. Germline V gene sequence: CDR1 SGHVS, CDR2 FQNEAQ. J lost 0 bases, V lost 5 bases, and 4 bases had no gene match. This CDR3 comprises 14 residues. The DNA for the CDR3 is TGTGCCAGCAGCCGAAGCGGGACCTCCTACGAGCAGTACTTC. Translated: CASSRSGTSYEQYF.

The chain employs TRBV19 and TRBJ1-5, with 8 bases lining up with TRBD1. The CDR3 consists of 15 residues. The ends lost 5 bases at V and 3 bases at J; junction bases unmatched: 6. Germline loops: CDR1 LNHDA, CDR2 SQIVND (reference sequence). CDR3 nucleotides: TGTGCCAGTAGTCCGGCGGACAGGGACAATCAGCCCCAGCATTTT. It codes for CASSPADRDNQPQHF.

The rearrangement uses TRBV7-2 and TRBJ2-1; 13 bases align to TRBD2. Germline V gives CDR1 SGHTA, CDR2 FQGNSA. V shed 7 bases and J 9 bases; nucleotides not matched to a gene: 12. The CDR3 is 16 residues long. CDR3 coding DNA: TGTGCCAGCACCCTAGGGGGGACTAGCGGGATCAGTGAGCAGTTCTTC. Translated: CASTLGGTSGISEQFF.

Only a few counts were recorded for this clone. This chain joins TRBV19 and TRBJ1-1; 7 bases agree with TRBD1. Germline lookup yields CDR1 LNHDA and CDR2 SQIVND (reference sequence). Trimming cost V 6 bases and J 7 bases; bases outside gene matches: 8. CDR3 length equals 13 residues. The CDR3, as DNA: TGTGCCAGTAGGGGCAGGGGGGCCGGTGAAGCTTTCTTT. Translation: CASRGRGAGEAFF.

This clone was observed a handful of times. This chain links TRBV27 with TRBJ2-1; 11 bases match TRBD2. The germline V gene has CDR1 MNHEY and CDR2 SMNVEV (reference sequence). The CDR3 runs to 16 residues. V was pared by 4 bases and J by 7 bases, with 9 bases of the junction left unmatched. The CDR3 reads CASSSGRLAGRNEQFF. CDR3 in DNA: TGTGCCAGCAGTTCGGGGAGACTAGCGGGACGTAATGAGCAGTTCTTC.